The 28 T cell receptor beta chains given below trace back to one sample, sequenced in a study of shared clonotypes between healthy human individuals (dated by TCRdb to about 2020). Preparation of the library involved the immunoSEQ multiplex PCR assay. In its TCRdb copy, this immuneACCESS table keeps in-frame sequences only and misses some clones. Where compared with another copy, unresolved V genes explain less than half of these, and the others have no known cause. A total of 850,000 to 1,200,000 clones appear in this sample, more than 65% of them only once. 1.5% of the sample is taken by the ten largest. Sequences were obtained from memory CD4+ T cells sorted from blood. The sample's cell subset or site label, in plain terms: CD45RA-negative fraction. All receptors derive from a man younger than 30 in good health.

This clone was detected ten times or more. The chain combines TRBV7-2 with TRBJ2-1; D remains unclear. The CDR3 loop spans 13 amino acids. Trimming removed 1 base at V and 3 bases at J, with 4 bases between. The germline CDR1 and CDR2 sequences are SGHTA and FQGNSA. CDR3 in DNA: TGTGCCAGCAGCTTAGACTACTACAATGAGCAGTTCTTC. As protein: CASSLDYYNEQFF.

The chain uses TRBV7-2 and TRBJ2-5; D is tentatively TRBD1 or TRBD2 (5 bases each). Per the germline V gene, CDR1 is SGHTA and CDR2 is FQGNSA. The CDR3 is 15 residues long. V lost 3 bases and J lost 2, with 13 bases in between. The chain's CDR3 is CASSLGSGPQETQYF. Written as DNA, the CDR3 is TGTGCCAGCAGCTTGGGATCGGGGCCTCAAGAGACCCAGTACTTC.

The rearrangement uses TRBV9 and TRBJ2-1, with 9 positions matching TRBD2. With V trimmed by 0 bases and J by 4 bases, 2 bases remained unmatched. The CDR3 runs to 15 residues. Germline V gene sequence: CDR1 SGDLS, CDR2 YYNGEE. The CDR3 loop is CASSVVLAGYNEQFF. In nucleotides, the CDR3 is TGTGCCAGCAGCGTAGTCCTAGCGGGATACAATGAGCAGTTCTTC.

This chain links TRBV6-1 with TRBJ2-7; 9 positions match TRBD1. From germline, CDR1 is MNHNS and CDR2 SASEGT. J lost 1 base, V lost 11 bases, and 6 bases had no gene match. CDR3 length equals 13 residues. The CDR3 sequence is CASTGGMSYEQYF. As DNA, the CDR3 is TGTGCCTCAACAGGGGGCATGTCCTACGAGCAGTACTTC.

This clone occurred a few times. V gene TRBV19 combines with J gene TRBJ2-1, with TRBD2 identical over 8 bases. The germline V gene encodes CDR1 LNHDA and CDR2 SQIVND (reference sequence). The CDR3 runs 18 residues. The V gene end was trimmed by 2 bases and the J gene end by 2 bases; junction bases not matched to a gene: 11. CDR3 sequence: CASSISQAGVTAYNEQFF. The CDR3 nucleotides read TGTGCCAGTAGTATATCCCAAGCGGGAGTAACAGCCTACAATGAGCAGTTCTTC.

The gene calls are TRBV10-1 and TRBJ1-4; tentative D call: TRBD1 (5 bases). Per the germline V gene, CDR1 is WNHNN and CDR2 is SYGVQD (reference sequence). Trimming left V 3 bases short and J 4 bases short, with 12 bases between. This CDR3 region has 15 residues. This CDR3 is CASSDPQGLNEKLFF. As DNA, the CDR3 is TGCGCCAGCAGTGATCCCCAGGGCCTTAATGAAAAACTGTTTTTT.

V and J are TRBV6-1 and TRBJ2-5; D gene ambiguous. Trimming took off 3 bases at V and 0 bases at J, with 8 bases between the two ends. This CDR3 spans 14 amino acids. Germline V CDR1 and CDR2: MNHNS, SASEGT. The CDR3 DNA follows: TGTGCCAGCAGTGATCAGCTGTACCAAGAGACCCAGTACTTC. Its protein product is CASSDQLYQETQYF.

This clone was picked up one time. The CDR3 is CATSRGGQGPEAFF. As DNA, the CDR3 is TGTGCCACCAGCAGAGGGGGACAGGGCCCTGAAGCTTTCTTT. The chain combines TRBV15 with TRBJ1-1; 9 bases are a match to TRBD1. Losses at the gene ends were 1 base for V and 6 bases for J; bases not matched to a gene: 3. The CDR3 contains 14 residues. Germline lookup yields CDR1 LNHNV and CDR2 YYDKDF (reference sequence).

The chain employs TRBV18 and TRBJ2-5; D not certain. Germline V gives CDR1 KGHSH, CDR2 LQKENI. The CDR3 length is 13 residues. Trimming removed 4 bases at V and 6 bases at J, with 12 bases between. The CDR3 sequence is CASSLSRAQTQYF. The CDR3 nucleotides are TGTGCCAGCTCACTTTCCCGGGCCCAGACCCAGTACTTC. The full variable domain, completed using reference TRBV18 and TRBJ2-5, is NAGVMQNPRHLVRRRGQEARLRCSPMKGHSHVYWYRQLPEEGLKFMVYLQKENIIDESGMPKERFSAEFPKEGPSILRIQQVVRGDSAAYFCASSLSRAQTQYFGPGTRLLVL.

This chain links TRBV2 with TRBJ2-3, with 8 bases aligning to TRBD2. CDR3 size: 14 residues. Germline lookup yields CDR1 SNHLY and CDR2 FYNNEI. V dropped 6 bases and J dropped 1; count of bases not matched to a gene: 3. This CDR3 reads CASRVRGGTDTQYF. As DNA, the CDR3 is TGTGCCAGCAGAGTGCGGGGGGGCACAGATACGCAGTATTTT.

The chain combines TRBV2 with TRBJ2-3, with D possibly TRBD1 on 6 matching bases. V lost 8 bases and J lost 3, with 18 bases in between. CDR3 length: 15 residues. The germline V gene encodes CDR1 SNHLY and CDR2 FYNNEI. Here the CDR3 reads CASGRAGVGTDTQYF. For the CDR3, the DNA is TGTGCCAGCGGTAGGGCAGGGGTGGGTACAGATACGCAGTATTTT. The whole variable domain, filled in from reference TRBV2 and TRBJ2-3, reads EPEVTQTPSHQVTQMGQEVILRCVPISNHLYFYWYRQILGQKVEFLVSFYNNEISEKSEIFDDQFSVERPDGSNFTLKIRSTKLEDSAMYFCASGRAGVGTDTQYFGPGTRLTVL.

The rearrangement uses TRBV6-6 and TRBJ2-3; 7 nucleotides align to TRBD2. Germline CDR1 MNHNY, CDR2 SVGAGI (reference sequence). With V trimmed by 7 bases and J by 6 bases, 4 bases remained unmatched. The CDR3 consists of 12 residues. Written as DNA, the CDR3 is TGTGCCAGCATGGCCGGGAGGGATACGCAGTATTTT. As protein: CASMAGRDTQYF.

The chain links TRBV6-1 to TRBJ1-3, with D unclear. Germline values: CDR1 MNHNS, CDR2 SASEGT. With 5 bases removed from V and 2 bases from J, the gap between germline ends came to 1 base. The CDR3 is made up of 11 amino acids. DNA for the CDR3: TGTGCCAGCAGTACTGGAAACACCATATATTTT. Translated: CASSTGNTIYF.

The genes are TRBV7-8 and TRBJ1-1, with TRBD1 as a possible D gene (5 bases). The V and J ends lost 5 bases and 7 bases respectively, with 8 bases between them. From germline, CDR1 is SGHVS and CDR2 FQNEAQ. The CDR3 loop spans 11 amino acids. The CDR3, as DNA: TGTGCCAGCAGCCTTGACAGTGAAGCTTTCTTT. Its protein is CASSLDSEAFF.

This sequence joins TRBV11-2 and TRBJ2-1; 10 nucleotides align to TRBD1. The CDR3 contains 16 residues. CDR1 is SGHAT and CDR2 is FQNNGV in the germline V gene. Germline trimming cut 4 bases from V and 4 bases from J; bases unmatched to any gene: 7. This chain's CDR3 is CASSYLDRGFYNEQFF. DNA of the CDR3: TGTGCCAGCAGCTACCTGGACAGGGGGTTTTACAATGAGCAGTTCTTC.

CDR3 region: CAWSQTSGGTDTQYF. For the CDR3, the DNA is TGTGCCTGGAGTCAGACTAGCGGCGGCACAGATACGCAGTATTTT. This chain connects TRBV30 to TRBJ2-3; 9 bases line up with TRBD2. V was clipped by 2 bases and J by 1 base; unmatched bases: 4. CDR1 is GTSNPN and CDR2 is SVGIG in the germline V gene (reference sequence). The CDR3 consists of 15 residues.

This rearrangement joins TRBV7-9 to TRBJ2-5; possibly TRBD2 for D (5 bases). The CDR3 spans 14 residues. Germline CDR1 reads SEHNR; CDR2 reads FQNEAQ (reference sequence). Deletions cut 4 bases from V and 7 bases from J, with 16 bases between. The CDR3 DNA is TGTGCCAGCAGCTACGGAGAGGGCTTAGGGACCCAGTACTTC. Translation gives CASSYGEGLGTQYF.

This clone was seen repeatedly, ten times or more. V is TRBV7-2 and J is TRBJ1-1; 7 bases match TRBD1. V was pared by 5 bases and J by 1 base, with 4 bases of the junction left unmatched. Germline V gene sequence: CDR1 SGHTA, CDR2 FQGNSA. This CDR3 is 14 amino acids long. CDR3 sequence: CASSIRQGNTEAFF. CDR3 coding DNA: TGTGCCAGCAGCATCCGACAGGGGAACACTGAAGCTTTCTTT. Full variable domain (remainder filled in from reference TRBV7-2 and TRBJ1-1): GAGVSQSPSNKVTEKGKDVELRCDPISGHTALYWYRQSLGQGLEFLIYFQGNSAPDKSGLPSDRFSAERTGGSVSTLTIQRTQQEDSAVYLCASSIRQGNTEAFFGQGTRLTVV.

This clone was picked up many times. The rearrangement uses TRBV30 and TRBJ2-6, with D tentatively TRBD1 (6 bases). Germline V gene sequence: CDR1 GTSNPN, CDR2 SVGIG (reference sequence). CDR3 length: 17 amino acids. V lost 4 bases, J lost 0 bases, and 16 bases lay in between. CDR3 nucleotide sequence: TGTGCCTGGACCCCAGGGGCAGGAAACTCTGGGGCCAACGTCCTGACTTTC. Translation gives CAWTPGAGNSGANVLTF.

The chain joins TRBV19 to TRBJ2-5, with 7 nucleotides matching TRBD1. Germline loops: CDR1 LNHDA, CDR2 SQIVND (reference sequence). The CDR3 is 13 residues long. The trim removed 7 bases at V and 2 bases at J, leaving 4 bases unmatched. The DNA for the CDR3 is TGTGCCAGTACCGGGACAGCGCAAGAGACCCAGTACTTC. It encodes CASTGTAQETQYF.

This chain connects TRBV4-2 to TRBJ2-3; no clear D gene. The CDR3 has 15 residues. Germline V gene lookup returns CDR1 LGHNA and CDR2 YNFKEQ. Deletions cut 1 base from V and 1 base from J, with 9 bases between. CDR3 sequence reads: CASSQVLVRTDTQYF. The CDR3 DNA is TGTGCCAGCAGCCAAGTTCTAGTCCGCACAGATACGCAGTATTTT.

The chain recombines TRBV25-1 with TRBJ1-4; D is possibly TRBD1 (5 bases). The CDR3 loop spans 16 amino acids. V was shortened by 5 bases and J by 1 base, with 14 bases between the two germline ends. Germline V CDR1 and CDR2: MGHDK, SYGVNS. The CDR3, as DNA: TGTGCCAGCAGTCCCCAAGTGGGGGGAACTAATGAAAAACTGTTTTTT. The encoded protein is CASSPQVGGTNEKLFF. Full variable domain (rest looked up from reference TRBV25-1 and TRBJ1-4): EADIYQTPRYLVIGTGKKITLECSQTMGHDKMYWYQQDPGMELHLIHYSYGVNSTEKGDLSSESTVSRIRTEHFPLTLESARPSHTSQYLCASSPQVGGTNEKLFFGSGTQLSVL.

This chain connects TRBV2 to TRBJ1-1, with 7 positions matching TRBD1. With V trimmed by 10 bases and J by 5 bases, 4 bases remained unmatched. The V gene's germline CDR1 is SNHLY and CDR2 FYNNEI. This CDR3 contains 11 residues. CDR3: CATSDRTEAFF. In nucleotides, the CDR3 is TGTGCCACCTCGGACAGGACTGAAGCTTTCTTT.

The chain has TRBV5-1 and TRBJ2-1; D is tentatively TRBD1 or TRBD2 (5 bases each). The germline V and J ends were trimmed by 4 bases and 6 bases, with 17 bases remaining between them. The V gene's germline CDR1 is SGHRS and CDR2 YFSETQ. The CDR3 contains 15 residues. Here the CDR3 DNA reads TGCGCCAGCAGCGTGGATGGGGGAGTGGCCAATGAGCAGTTCTTC. Encoded protein: CASSVDGGVANEQFF.

This sequence joins TRBV7-2 and TRBJ1-2; 7 nucleotides align to TRBD1. Trimming took 6 bases from V and 8 from J; bases not matched to a gene: 9. The CDR3 covers 13 residues. The germline V gene has CDR1 SGHTA and CDR2 FQGNSA. In DNA, the CDR3 is TGTGCCAGCAGATCCACAGGGGAACGGGGCTACACCTTC. This translates into CASRSTGERGYTF. The full variable domain, rest sourced from reference TRBV7-2 and TRBJ1-2, is GAGVSQSPSNKVTEKGKDVELRCDPISGHTALYWYRQSLGQGLEFLIYFQGNSAPDKSGLPSDRFSAERTGGSVSTLTIQRTQQEDSAVYLCASRSTGERGYTFGSGTRLTVV.

V usage is TRBV9 and J usage is TRBJ2-2, with 12 bases that match TRBD2. V dropped 3 bases and J dropped 5; count of bases not matched to a gene: 14. Germline-derived CDR1 and CDR2 are SGDLS and YYNGEE. The CDR3 has 19 residues. DNA for the CDR3: TGTGCCAGCAGCGCCCCCTCGACTAGCGGGGGAGGAGTGACCGGGGAGCTGTTTTTT. Translation gives CASSAPSTSGGGVTGELFF.

In this sample, this clone turned up a few times. The rearrangement uses TRBV30 and TRBJ1-1, with D tentatively TRBD1 (5 bases). Trimming took 2 bases from V and 4 from J, leaving 14 bases between them. Germline V gene data show CDR1 as GTSNPN and CDR2 as SVGIG (reference sequence). The CDR3 is 14 amino acids. The CDR3 DNA reads as TGTGCCTGGAGTAGTAAGGGGAGAGGCACTGAAGCTTTCTTT. Protein sequence: CAWSSKGRGTEAFF.

This chain links TRBV2 with TRBJ1-2; 9 bases line up with TRBD1. With 8 bases clipped from V and 7 bases from J, the junction kept 8 bases outside the gene matches. Germline V gene data show CDR1 as SNHLY and CDR2 as FYNNEI. This CDR3 contains 13 residues. The CDR3 nucleotides read TGTGCCAGCGGGTGGACAGGGGTTGTTGGCTACACCTTC. Translating gives CASGWTGVVGYTF.